A selection of T cell receptor beta chains follows, all from one sample in a study of Ad26.COV2.S vaccination and SARS-CoV-2 variants. TCRdb's copy holds only in-frame clones and misses some; the assay was immunoSEQ multiplex PCR. Among about 420,000 clones listed, roughly 90% were seen once. The sequencing used peripheral blood, collected in a trial of Ad26.COV2.S vaccine versus placebo. The receptors were sampled from a person between 18 and 59 years old who received the Ad26.COV2.S COVID-19 vaccine or a placebo. Both conserved end residues are part of each CDR3. Fields, in order: D gene, CDR3 length, J gene, clone size, V gene, CDR3 protein. D genes are given only for firm matches. The size of a clone is reported for some rows only, either as once, few or many, or as a class for expanded clones.

NA	16	TRBJ1-3	few	TRBV5-4	CASSSPGGTSGNTIYF
NA	14	TRBJ2-3	NA	TRBV30	CAWSRVGGTDTQYF
TRBD2	15	TRBJ2-3	NA	TRBV2	CASSELRGGTDTQYF
NA	14	TRBJ1-4	once	TRBV18	CASSPSTNNEKLFF
NA	13	TRBJ1-2	NA	TRBV28	CASRGRTLGGYTF
TRBD1	18	TRBJ1-4	NA	TRBV25-1	CASSELGQGVRSNEKLFF
TRBD1	14	TRBJ1-1	NA	TRBV6-4	CASSETGEGAEAFF
NA	12	TRBJ2-7	NA	TRBV12-3/TRBV12-4	CASSSDMREQYF
TRBD1	15	TRBJ2-2	once	TRBV11-3	CASSGDRANTGELFF
NA	15	TRBJ2-3	NA	TRBV6-2/TRBV6-3	CASSYTRVGTDTQYF
TRBD2	16	TRBJ2-7	NA	TRBV9	CASSVDSGGARYEQYF
NA	17	TRBJ2-3	NA	TRBV7-3	CASSPLTQTRGSDTQYF
NA	15	TRBJ1-3	NA	TRBV7-2	CASSLELNSGNTIYF
NA	13	TRBJ1-1	NA	TRBV4-3	CASSQDPNTEAFF
TRBD1	14	TRBJ1-2	NA	TRBV18	CASSPGTGEYGYTF
TRBD1	14	TRBJ1-2	NA	TRBV7-9	CASSLGTGAYGYTF
NA	14	TRBJ1-4	NA	TRBV23-1	CASRPQETNEKLFF
TRBD2	15	TRBJ2-7	NA	TRBV7-2	CASSLNAGGTYEQYF
TRBD1	15	TRBJ2-7	NA	TRBV19	CASSHRDRVHSEQYF
NA	15	TRBJ2-5	NA	TRBV5-1	CASSLFRAQAETQYF
NA	13	TRBJ1-6	NA	TRBV28	CASSSTPRPPLHF
NA	14	TRBJ2-7	once	TRBV5-1	CASSTDQGLYEQYF
NA	13	TRBJ1-2	NA	TRBV12-3/TRBV12-4	CASSFTGPYGYTF
NA	13	TRBJ1-1	NA	TRBV6-2/TRBV6-3	CASSFAGNTEAFF
TRBD2	15	TRBJ2-4	NA	TRBV28	CASRSGGLAKNIQYF
NA	13	TRBJ2-7	NA	TRBV11-2	CASRSLNSYEQYF
NA	19	TRBJ2-1	NA	TRBV7-9	CASSLFFGVVLADNNEQFF
NA	14	TRBJ2-7	NA	TRBV6-5	CASSYRAYTYEQYF
NA	10	TRBJ2-1	NA	TRBV30	CAWGDGQQFF
NA	13	TRBJ2-7	NA	TRBV9	CASSVMQGSEQYF
NA	19	TRBJ1-3	NA	TRBV9	CASSLTSPTSAYSGNTIYF
TRBD1	14	TRBJ2-7	NA	TRBV9	CASSVGRGFYEQYF
NA	16	TRBJ2-1	NA	TRBV5-6	CASSRMPAGTYNEQFF
NA	14	TRBJ1-2	NA	TRBV5-4	CASNSLGRALGYTF
NA	15	TRBJ2-3	NA	TRBV19	CASSVGLGAGDTQYF
TRBD2	14	TRBJ2-1	NA	TRBV2	CASNQRGVHNEQFF
NA	13	TRBJ2-6	NA	TRBV30	CAWSVTGANVLTF
NA	14	TRBJ1-6	NA	TRBV25-1	CASSEYNSYSPLHF
NA	15	TRBJ1-6	NA	TRBV27	CASSLSGTPGEPLHF
NA	16	TRBJ2-3	NA	TRBV4-1	CASSQGYQGRTDTQYF
NA	16	TRBJ2-3	once	TRBV30	CAWSKPQGRGRDTQYF
NA	16	TRBJ2-3	NA	TRBV5-1	CASATTGVGGTDTQYF
TRBD2	16	TRBJ2-5	NA	TRBV5-1	CASSAILAGVQETQYF